The following is a T cell receptor (beta chain) sequence with its context. Its specificity is not known. Being one base from a much bigger clone, this may be a read error. Arm-PCR of CDR3 regions and iRepertoire HTBI primers were the basis on which TCR beta libraries were built. Original processing notes: Samples collectively showed 62 TRBV and approximately 15 TRBJ segments. In TCRdb, the multiplex PCR reads were re-called with MiXCR into one record per CDR3 protein. The V and J calls shown here were made by TCRdb, not taken from the authors' results. The sample shows around 510,000 distinct CDR3 sequences, less than 25% of them seen only once. The CDR3 runs 15 residues. Germline CDR1 LNHDA, CDR2 SQIVND (reference sequence). J gave up 9 bases and V 3 bases, and 9 bases lay outside the gene matches. These data come from a study of regulatory T cells in long-lasting Graves disease. Time point here: persistent/refractory GD, antithyroid drugs over 5 years with positive TRAb. Extracted RNA from PBMCs served as the source of the TCR library.

The study's findings and limits: Preferential use of TRBV28, TRBJ1-2 and TRBJ2-5 was seen in persistent disease. Newly diagnosed patients shared about a thousand public clonotypes; persistent patients shared around 2,500.

The clonotype originates from a female donor with Graves disease. This sample comprised peripheral blood mononuclear cells (PBMCs), obtained when the disease was refractory, from a patient treated with antithyroid drugs. The chain carries TRBV19 and TRBJ2-5; 11 bases align to TRBD2. For the CDR3, the DNA is TGTGCCAGTAGTATGGGGACTAGCGGCTTGGAGGCCCAGTACTTC. It yields the protein CASSMGTSGLEAQYF.